The 13 T cell receptor beta chains listed next were all sequenced from one sample in a study of blood T cell repertoires in COVID-19. Assay: immunoSEQ multiplex PCR; the TCRdb copy retains only in-frame clones and omits some. The sample contains some 200,000 clones, roughly 84% of which appear only once. Sequencing was performed on peripheral blood. The receptor set was obtained from a human donor with acute or convalescent COVID-19. The donor label of this sample is uncertain.

This chain connects TRBV9 to TRBJ2-7, with TRBD2 matching over 8 bases. V lost 5 bases to trimming and J lost 0 bases; unmatched junction nucleotides: 7. The CDR3 runs 15 residues. The V gene's germline CDR1 is SGDLS and CDR2 YYNGEE. CDR3 loop: CASSPAGGDSYEQYF. In DNA form, the CDR3 reads TGTGCCAGCAGTCCTGCGGGGGGTGACTCCTACGAGCAGTACTTC. Together with reference TRBV9 and TRBJ2-7, the CDR3 gives the full variable domain: DSGVTQTPKHLITATGQRVTLRCSPRSGDLSVYWYQQSLDQGLQFLIQYYNGEERAKGNILERFSAQQFPDLHSELNLSSLELGDSALYFCASSPAGGDSYEQYFGPGTRLTVT.

The rearrangement links TRBV5-4 to TRBJ2-2; tentatively, D is TRBD1 (5 bases). Germline V gene sequence: CDR1 SGHNT, CDR2 YYREEE (reference sequence). V lost 2 bases, J lost 4 bases, and 9 bases lay in between. The CDR3 consists of 14 residues. The CDR3 bases are TGTGCCAGCAGCTTAGGCCAGGGCACCGGGGAGCTGTTTTTT. This encodes CASSLGQGTGELFF.

This clone showed up just once. V is TRBV28 and J is TRBJ1-2; D perhaps matches TRBD1 (5 bases). Germline-derived CDR1 and CDR2 are MDHEN and SYDVKM. The CDR3 totals 15 residues. Trimming removed 3 bases from V and 1 base from J, with 12 bases in between. The CDR3 protein is CASSLVGALNYGYTF. The CDR3 nucleotides are TGTGCCAGCAGTTTGGTAGGGGCCCTTAACTATGGCTACACCTTC.

The J gene is TRBJ2-7, the V gene TRBV7-2; no clear D. Between the trimmed V and J ends, which lost 1 base and 0 bases, there was a span of 10 bases. CDR3 length equals 15 residues. The germline V gene encodes CDR1 SGHTA and CDR2 FQGNSA. CDR3 DNA sequence: TGTGCCAGCAGCTTAGTAGACTTTCCCTCCTACGAGCAGTACTTC. Its translation: CASSLVDFPSYEQYF.

V usage is TRBV6-5 and J usage is TRBJ1-6, with D tentatively TRBD1 (5 bases). The V and J ends lost 4 bases and 7 bases respectively, with 14 bases between them. CDR1 and CDR2 from the germline V gene are MNHEY and SVGAGI. The CDR3 loop spans 15 amino acids. The CDR3 loop is CASSFVGQGNSPLHF. The CDR3 DNA reads TGTGCCAGCAGTTTTGTTGGACAAGGGAATTCACCCCTCCACTTT.

CDR3 residues: CASSTGTSVQGQYF. DNA of the CDR3: TGTGCCAGCAGTACTGGGACTAGCGTACAAGGGCAGTACTTC. This rearrangement joins TRBV6-5 to TRBJ2-7; TRBD2 agrees at 10 bases. CDR3 length: 14 residues. From germline, CDR1 is MNHEY and CDR2 SVGAGI. V was pared by 5 bases and J by 9 bases, with 10 bases of the junction left unmatched.

This clone was detected only once. CDR3 region: CASSPDRNTGELFF. In nucleotides, the CDR3 is TGTGCCAGCAGCCCGGACAGAAACACCGGGGAGCTGTTTTTT. The genes are TRBV3-1 (or the pseudogene TRBV3-2) and TRBJ2-2; the D gene is possibly TRBD1 (6 bases). V lost 4 bases and J 2 bases, leaving 8 bases between the germline ends. Germline V gene data show CDR1 as LGHDT and CDR2 as YNNKEL (reference sequence). CDR3 length equals 14 residues.

The rearrangement joins TRBV18 to TRBJ1-1; TRBD1 might be the D (5 bases). CDR3 length: 13 residues. V was clipped by 6 bases and J by 1 base, with 9 bases between them. CDR1 is KGHSH and CDR2 is LQKENI in the germline V gene. The CDR3 DNA reads TGTGCCAGCTCGCTTGGACAGAACACTGAAGCTTTCTTT. It specifies CASSLGQNTEAFF.

The CDR3 loop reads CASSVTSGGKGEQYF. CDR3 DNA sequence: TGTGCCAGTAGTGTTACCTCAGGGGGCAAAGGGGAGCAGTACTTC. The chain is built from TRBV19 and TRBJ2-7; 8 nucleotides line up with TRBD1. Germline-derived CDR1 and CDR2 are LNHDA and SQIVND (reference sequence). CDR3 length: 15 amino acids. The J segment lost 7 bases and the V segment lost 5 bases, leaving 13 bases of the junction unmatched.

The CDR3 DNA reads as TGTGCCAGCAGCTTCGGGACGGGGGGTACAGATACGCAGTATTTT. This encodes CASSFGTGGTDTQYF. This chain uses TRBV11-2 with TRBJ2-3; 7 bases fit TRBD2. V lost 3 bases to trimming and J lost 3 bases; unmatched junction nucleotides: 6. The CDR3 covers 15 residues. Germline lookup yields CDR1 SGHAT and CDR2 FQNNGV.

The genes are TRBV5-1 and TRBJ2-2; D remains unclear. Per the germline V gene, CDR1 is SGHRS and CDR2 is YFSETQ. V was cut by 1 base and J by 5 bases, with 9 bases left in between. The CDR3 runs to 14 residues. CDR3 protein: CASSLNSYTGELFF. The CDR3 nucleotides are TGCGCCAGCAGCTTGAACAGCTATACCGGGGAGCTGTTTTTT.

A single count supports this clone. The chain joins TRBV14 to TRBJ2-5, with TRBD1 identical over 9 bases. The germline CDR1 and CDR2 sequences are SGHDN and FVKESK. There are 14 residues in the CDR3. The trim removed 1 base at V and 4 bases at J, leaving 1 base unmatched. The CDR3 loop reads CASSQVTGGETQYF. CDR3 bases: TGTGCCAGCAGCCAAGTGACAGGGGGAGAGACCCAGTACTTC.

This chain links TRBV2 with TRBJ2-6; TRBD1 is a possible D gene (6 bases). From germline, CDR1 is SNHLY and CDR2 FYNNEI. V was shortened by 6 bases and J by 3 bases, with 9 bases between the two germline ends. The CDR3 sequence is 14 residues long. The CDR3 protein is CASRRGGGANVLTF. The CDR3 region has the DNA TGTGCCAGCAGGCGAGGGGGTGGGGCCAACGTCCTGACTTTC.